This T cell receptor beta chain was obtained from a study of T cell responses to AZD1222 COVID-19 vaccine. For the study at large: Pooled in the analysis were second doses at about 4 or about 12 weeks. General study results and limits: Increased Spike-specific TCR breadth and depth were observed after two AZD1222 doses. Donors skewed white British and female; clonal diversity was possibly underestimated. Mapped onto spike, vaccine-associated CD4 TCRs spanned it and were dominant at 160-218 and 743-854.

Generated by immunoSEQ multiplex PCR, the TCRdb table keeps only in-frame clones and is missing some. Among about 110,000 clones, 80% to 90% were seen once, and the ten largest hold around 6.7%. Note on this clone: Its antigen is still unknown.

V shed 7 bases, J shed 4 bases, and the junction held 5 bases outside the gene matches. The germline CDR1 and CDR2 sequences are MNHEY and SVGAGI. The CDR3 is 14 amino acids. J is TRBJ2-1 and V is TRBV6-5; TRBD2 matches 9 bases. Sample: peripheral blood, taken on day 0 of AZD1222 vaccination. This TCR derives from an adult in good health. The DNA for the CDR3 is TGTGCCAGCACCCAGGGACTAGCTTACAATGAGCAGTTCTTC. Translating gives CASTQGLAYNEQFF.